The rows below give T cell receptor beta chains drawn from one sample of a study of T cells in Graves' hyperthyroidism and ophthalmopathy. TCRdb passed the multiplex PCR reads through MiXCR, listing each CDR3 protein once. This sample yields about 840,000 distinct CDR3 sequences, of which around 39% are seen a single time; roughly 8.3% belongs to the top ten. The sample consisted of blood. The receptor set was obtained from a young man with Graves' hyperthyroidism. Both conserved end residues are part of each CDR3. D genes are given only for firm matches. Size is omitted from some rows. Given values are once, few, many or a class for expanded clones.

j_call,v_call,clone_size,d_call,cdr3_aa,cdr3_nt
TRBJ1-1,TRBV25-1,NA,NA,CATSVGKAFF,TGTGCCACCTCTGTAGGGAAAGCTTTCTTT
TRBJ1-1,TRBV10-3,many,NA,CAISEDRMNTEAFF,TGTGCCATCAGTGAGGACAGAATGAACACTGAAGCTTTCTTT
TRBJ2-5,TRBV29-1,NA,TRBD1,CSVSASSLRDRGPETQYF,TGCAGCGTGAGTGCCAGCAGTTTACGGGACAGGGGGCCTGAGACCCAGTACTTC
TRBJ2-7,TRBV6-4,NA,TRBD2,CASSLTSGKVDEQYF,TGTGCCAGCAGTCTGACTAGCGGGAAGGTGGACGAGCAGTACTTC
TRBJ2-7,TRBV19,NA,TRBD1,CASSIQTGYHEQYF,TGTGCCAGTAGTATACAGACAGGGTACCACGAGCAGTACTTC
TRBJ1-2,TRBV6-5,NA,TRBD1,CASTAGTGGTFGYTF,TGTGCCAGCACCGCCGGGACAGGGGGGACTTTTGGCTACACCTTC
TRBJ1-5,TRBV5-6,NA,TRBD1,CASSPKGAEDQPQHF,TGTGCCAGCAGCCCCAAGGGGGCCGAGGATCAGCCCCAGCATTTT
TRBJ2-5,TRBV7-2,few,TRBD1,CASSPEGGRKTQYF,TGTGCCAGCTCACCAGAAGGGGGCCGAAAGACCCAGTACTTC
TRBJ2-7,TRBV10-3,NA,TRBD2,CATSTGGSSYEQYF,TGTGCCACCTCAACGGGGGGGAGTTCCTACGAGCAGTACTTC
TRBJ2-2,TRBV6-2/TRBV6-3,NA,NA,CASNGRAYASYGELFF,TGTGCCAGCAATGGCCGGGCGTACGCTTCCTACGGGGAGCTGTTTTTT
TRBJ1-1,TRBV6-5,NA,TRBD1,CASSPPGQRPSF,TGTGCCAGCAGTCCGCCGGGACAGCGTCCCTCCTTT
TRBJ2-7,TRBV5-1,NA,NA,CASSIEKRTVYEQYF,TGCGCCAGCAGCATTGAAAAGCGGACTGTCTACGAGCAGTACTTC
TRBJ1-1,TRBV6-1,NA,NA,CATLRAGEAFF,TGTGCCACCCTAAGGGCAGGCGAAGCTTTCTTT
TRBJ2-5,TRBV7-9,many,TRBD2,CASSTTSGAQETQYF,TGTGCCAGCAGCACGACTAGCGGGGCCCAAGAGACCCAGTACTTC
TRBJ1-1,TRBV7-9,many,NA,CASSLRESEAFF,TGTGCCAGCAGCCTCCGGGAAAGTGAAGCTTTCTTT
TRBJ1-2,TRBV2,many,NA,CASKEGVGYGYTF,TGTGCCAGCAAGGAGGGAGTAGGCTATGGCTACACCTTC
TRBJ1-2,TRBV10-1,many,TRBD1,CASSETRGQNGYTF,TGCGCCAGCAGTGAGACCCGGGGACAGAATGGCTACACCTTC
TRBJ1-1,TRBV5-1,few,NA,CASSVSEATEAFF,TGCGCCAGCAGCGTAAGTGAAGCCACTGAAGCTTTCTTT
TRBJ1-2,TRBV29-1,many,TRBD1,CSGADFGQGVSGYTF,TGCAGCGGCGCCGATTTTGGACAGGGGGTATCTGGCTACACCTTC
TRBJ1-1,TRBV12-3/TRBV12-4,NA,NA,CASSWGHQNTEAFF,TGTGCCAGCAGTTGGGGACACCAGAACACTGAAGCTTTCTTT
TRBJ1-1,TRBV19,NA,NA,CASSIDPYRVATNTEAFF,TGTGCCAGTAGTATAGATCCCTATAGGGTGGCGACGAACACTGAAGCTTTCTTT
TRBJ2-6,TRBV2,many,NA,CASRGPGANVLTF,TGTGCCAGCAGAGGGCCAGGGGCCAACGTCCTGACTTTC
TRBJ1-5,TRBV15,NA,TRBD1,CATSRQGARNQPQHF,TGTGCCACCAGCAGACAGGGGGCGCGGAATCAGCCCCAGCATTTT
TRBJ2-5,TRBV5-1,NA,NA,CASSWGDSIQETQYF,TGCGCCAGCAGCTGGGGGGACAGTATACAAGAGACCCAGTACTTC
TRBJ1-1,TRBV4-1,few,TRBD1,CASSDYRGMNTEAFF,TGCGCCAGCAGCGACTACAGGGGAATGAACACTGAAGCTTTCTTT
TRBJ2-7,TRBV5-4,NA,TRBD1,CASSLGDRGSLGEQYF,TGTGCCAGCAGCTTGGGGGACAGGGGGAGCTTGGGAGAGCAGTACTTC
TRBJ1-1,TRBV7-2,NA,NA,CASSLVGRTTKNTEAFF,TGTGCCAGCAGCTTAGTTGGAAGGACGACGAAGAACACTGAAGCTTTCTTT
TRBJ1-1,TRBV2,NA,NA,CASLGPPNTEAFF,TGTGCCAGCTTAGGACCTCCGAACACTGAAGCTTTCTTT
TRBJ1-2,TRBV7-8,NA,TRBD1,CASSALGQGRGYTF,TGTGCCAGCTCAGCGCTTGGACAGGGACGCGGCTACACCTTC
TRBJ1-5,TRBV19,many,NA,CASSAVGLPQHF,TGTGCCAGCTCGGCCGTCGGGCTCCCCCAGCATTTT
TRBJ1-6,TRBV7-8,few,TRBD1,CASSWGGDLDRGKSPLHF,TGTGCCAGCAGCTGGGGGGGGGACTTGGACAGGGGAAAATCACCCCTCCACTTT
TRBJ2-7,TRBV7-9,NA,TRBD1,CASSLSRDRGLQYYEQYF,TGTGCCAGCAGCTTGAGCCGGGACAGGGGCCTTCAATACTACGAGCAGTACTTC
TRBJ1-6,TRBV5-6,NA,NA,CASSSPSFGNSPLHF,TGTGCCAGCAGCTCCCCAAGCTTCGGTAATTCACCCCTCCACTTT
TRBJ1-3,TRBV7-9,many,NA,CASSLTGTGNTIYF,TGTGCCAGCAGCTTAACAGGGACTGGAAACACCATATATTTT
TRBJ2-5,TRBV27,few,NA,CATVLGETQYF,TGTGCCACCGTCTTAGGGGAGACCCAGTACTTC
TRBJ1-1,TRBV6-5,NA,NA,CASSTRDLWMAEAFF,TGTGCCAGCAGTACCCGGGACCTCTGGATGGCTGAAGCTTTCTTT
TRBJ2-5,TRBV2,few,NA,CASSLTGLKGETQYF,TGTGCCAGCAGTCTTACAGGGTTGAAAGGGGAGACCCAGTACTTC
TRBJ1-4,TRBV2,many,NA,CASSEGERSNEKLFF,TGTGCCAGCAGTGAGGGGGAAAGGAGTAATGAAAAACTGTTTTTT
TRBJ1-1,TRBV29-1,NA,NA,CRLLEVNTEAFF,TGCAGGTTGTTGGAAGTGAACACTGAAGCTTTCTTT
TRBJ1-4,TRBV29-1,many,NA,CSVKQGLNEKLFF,TGCAGCGTGAAACAGGGTCTGAATGAAAAACTGTTTTTT
TRBJ1-2,TRBV18,few,TRBD1,CASSPPTGNGYTF,TGTGCCAGCTCACCGCCGACAGGGAACGGCTACACCTTC
TRBJ1-2,TRBV7-2,once,NA,CASSPDTSPYGYTF,TGTGCCAGCAGCCCCGACACGTCCCCCTATGGCTACACCTTC
TRBJ1-4,TRBV2,few,NA,CASRAPGNEASNEKLFF,TGTGCCAGCAGAGCCCCCGGGAATGAGGCCTCGAATGAAAAACTGTTTTTT
TRBJ2-5,TRBV5-8,few,NA,CASSLGAALETQYF,TGTGCCAGCAGCTTGGGGGCTGCTTTAGAGACCCAGTACTTC
TRBJ1-6,TRBV4-3,NA,NA,CASSQVSGGSSPLHF,TGCGCCAGCAGCCAAGTCTCGGGGGGTAGCTCACCCCTCCACTTT
TRBJ2-7,TRBV12-3/TRBV12-4,few,NA,CASSLRQDPYEQYF,TGTGCCAGCAGTCTGCGACAGGATCCGTACGAGCAGTACTTC
TRBJ2-7,TRBV9,NA,NA,CASGWQGLYEQYF,TGTGCCAGCGGTTGGCAGGGGCTCTACGAGCAGTACTTC
TRBJ1-5,TRBV20-1,few,TRBD1,CSASPLQGARNQPQHF,TGCAGTGCCTCTCCGCTCCAGGGGGCACGCAATCAGCCCCAGCATTTT
TRBJ2-7,TRBV7-2,many,TRBD1,CASSSGQGAHEQYF,TGTGCCAGCAGCTCGGGACAGGGGGCTCACGAGCAGTACTTC
TRBJ1-5,TRBV10-3,NA,TRBD1,CAISDSGTGDSNQPQHF,TGTGCCATCAGTGATTCCGGGACAGGGGATAGCAATCAGCCCCAGCATTTT
TRBJ2-2,TRBV19,NA,TRBD2,CASPSGITGELFF,TGTGCCAGTCCTAGCGGAATCACCGGGGAGCTGTTTTTT
TRBJ1-1,TRBV20-1,few,NA,CSASPGFTEAFF,TGCAGTGCTAGCCCAGGGTTCACTGAAGCTTTCTTT